The 13 T cell receptor beta chains reported below all come from one sample, sequenced in a study of a mutant IDH1 vaccine in newly diagnosed glioma. As to time point: week 5, during vaccination. Topical imiquimod was applied with each vaccine dose, which held 300 ug of mutant IDH1 20-mer peptide. Libraries were prepared by immunoSEQ multiplex PCR; TCRdb keeps only in-frame clonotypes and omits some of them. The sample contains about 83,000 clones, about 91% of which appear only once. These TCRs are of unknown antigen specificity. Source: PBMCs, taken from a glioma patient whose treatment included an IDH1 peptide vaccine. The receptors derive from a woman aged 45-65 years with glioma.

The V call is TRBV19, the J call TRBJ2-1; D is unclear. Looked up from germline, CDR1 is LNHDA and CDR2 is SQIVND (reference sequence). Trimming removed 2 bases from V and 4 bases from J, with 12 bases in between. The CDR3 has 15 residues. CDR3 in amino acids: CASSIFPGPYNEQFF. The DNA for the CDR3 is TGTGCCAGTAGTATATTCCCGGGCCCTTACAATGAGCAGTTCTTC.

This rearrangement joins TRBV18 to TRBJ1-2, with no clear D. The germline gives CDR1 KGHSH, CDR2 LQKENI. Deletions cut 3 bases from V and 8 bases from J, with 16 bases between. The CDR3 extends over 14 amino acids. CDR3 bases: TGTGCCAGCTCACCCCCACTAACTCGGAGGGGCTACACCTTC. Its translation: CASSPPLTRRGYTF.

CDR3 coding DNA: TGCGCCAGCAGCTCACCTAGGGACAGGGGAAATCAGCCCCAGCATTTT. Protein product: CASSSPRDRGNQPQHF. The rearrangement links TRBV5-1 to TRBJ1-5, with 10 bases that match TRBD1. The CDR3 covers 16 residues. Trimming at V came to 3 bases and at J to 4 bases, leaving 7 bases not matched to a gene. Per germline, CDR1 SGHRS and CDR2 YFSETQ.

The chain combines TRBV5-1 with TRBJ2-2; TRBD2 matches 13 bases. Per the germline V gene, CDR1 is SGHRS and CDR2 is YFSETQ. There are 17 residues in the CDR3. The ends lost 1 base at V and 5 bases at J; junction bases unmatched: 5. CDR3 DNA: TGCGCCAGCAGCTTGACTAGCGGGAGGGCCAGTACCGGGGAGCTGTTTTTT. This encodes CASSLTSGRASTGELFF.

This clone was found once. The J gene is TRBJ2-1, the V gene TRBV11-2; the D is unclear. Trimming removed 0 bases at V and 0 bases at J, with 12 bases between. The germline V gene encodes CDR1 SGHAT and CDR2 FQNNGV. The CDR3 contains 17 residues. The CDR3 loop is CASSLDSEQLSYNEQFF. The CDR3 nucleotides are TGTGCCAGCAGCTTAGATTCGGAGCAGCTCTCCTACAATGAGCAGTTCTTC.

This rearrangement joins TRBV9 to TRBJ1-1; D unclear. The CDR3 sequence is 14 residues long. V gave up 0 bases and J gave up 2 bases, with 8 bases separating them. Germline V gives CDR1 SGDLS, CDR2 YYNGEE. CDR3 sequence reads: CASSVAGGNTEAFF. The CDR3 DNA reads TGTGCCAGCAGCGTAGCGGGTGGTAACACTGAAGCTTTCTTT.

This clone was seen only once. The chain couples TRBV15 to TRBJ1-3; no clear D gene. V was clipped by 5 bases and J by 0 bases, with 8 bases between them. The CDR3 covers 14 residues. Germline V gene sequence: CDR1 LNHNV, CDR2 YYDKDF (reference sequence). The CDR3 DNA is TGTGCCACCAGCGGCCACTACTCTGGAAACACCATATATTTT. This translates into CATSGHYSGNTIYF. The whole variable domain, filled in from reference TRBV15 and TRBJ1-3, reads DAMVIQNPRYQVTQFGKPVTLSCSQTLNHNVMYWYQQKSSQAPKLLFHYYDKDFNNEADTPDNFQSRRPNTSFCFLDIRSPGLGDTAMYLCATSGHYSGNTIYFGEGSWLTVV.

This chain uses TRBV9 with TRBJ1-4; 8 bases agree with TRBD1. Germline lookup yields CDR1 SGDLS and CDR2 YYNGEE. This CDR3 is built from 14 residues. V was clipped by 2 bases and J by 3 bases; unmatched bases: 0. CDR3 nucleotides: TGTGCCAGCAGCGTGACAGGGGCTAATGAAAAACTGTTTTTT. It translates to CASSVTGANEKLFF. Filled out from reference TRBV9 and TRBJ1-4, the complete variable domain reads DSGVTQTPKHLITATGQRVTLRCSPRSGDLSVYWYQQSLDQGLQFLIQYYNGEERAKGNILERFSAQQFPDLHSELNLSSLELGDSALYFCASSVTGANEKLFFGSGTQLSVL.

V gene TRBV10-3 combines with J gene TRBJ1-1; D is uncertain. CDR3 size: 12 residues. V dropped 3 bases and J dropped 5 bases, with 7 bases sitting between them. Germline values: CDR1 ENHRY, CDR2 SYGVKD. The CDR3 region has the DNA TGTGCCATCAGTGACCCGAGGACTGAAGCTTTCTTT. Translated, it gives CAISDPRTEAFF.

V gene TRBV6-1 combines with J gene TRBJ2-1; the D call may be TRBD1 or TRBD2 (5 bases each). Trimming left V 0 bases short and J 8 bases short, with 11 bases between. The CDR3 contains 14 residues. CDR1 and CDR2 (germline): MNHNS, SASEGT. The DNA for the CDR3 is TGTGCCAGCAGTGAAGCCCCGGGGCGGGATGAGCAGTTCTTC. Its translation: CASSEAPGRDEQFF.

The rearrangement links TRBV11-2 to TRBJ2-3; possible D gene TRBD2, 5 bases. Trimming shortened V by 3 bases and J by 0 bases, and 7 bases separated the two germline ends. The CDR3 contains 14 residues. Germline CDR1 and CDR2: SGHAT and FQNNGV. In DNA, the CDR3 is TGTGCCAGCAGCTTCTGGGAGAGCACAGATACGCAGTATTTT. It yields the protein CASSFWESTDTQYF.

This clone was found once. The chain recombines TRBV10-3 with TRBJ2-7, with D possibly matching TRBD2 (6 bases). Germline values: CDR1 ENHRY, CDR2 SYGVKD. The V gene lost 9 bases and the J gene lost 3 bases, with 12 bases spanning the gap. The CDR3 consists of 12 residues. This CDR3 is CAIARDFYEQYF. The CDR3 coding sequence is TGTGCCATAGCACGGGACTTCTACGAGCAGTACTTC.

In DNA, the CDR3 is TGTGCCAGCAGCCTTGCTCCGAACACCGGGGAGCTGTTTTTT. Its translation is CASSLAPNTGELFF. The chain has TRBV9 and TRBJ2-2; D not resolved. The CDR3 is made up of 14 amino acids. Trimming left V 4 bases short and J 0 bases short, with 7 bases between. In germline, CDR1 is SGDLS, CDR2 YYNGEE.